This T cell receptor beta chain was obtained from a study of beta chain features in type 1 diabetes. Germline CDR1 reads SGDLS; CDR2 reads YYNGEE. The CDR3 spans 14 residues. V was trimmed by 3 bases and J by 5 bases, leaving 11 bases between them. The investigators reverse transcribed all of the isolated RNA, so they sequenced expressed TCRB transcripts. TCRdb's copy holds only in-frame clones and misses some; the assay was immunoSEQ multiplex PCR. The sample has approximately 260,000 clones; around 22% are singletons. Overall study results and limits: Across all four CD4+ subsets, people with type 1 diabetes showed modestly shorter TCRB CDR3s.

A note on this clone: Its cognate antigen is unknown.

The source of this sequence is a woman aged 30 to 39 with type 1 diabetes. The rearrangement joins TRBV9 to TRBJ2-2; TRBD1 might be the D (5 bases). Sequenced material: naive CD4+ T cells from blood. The CDR3 sequence is CASSGTRRTGELFF. The CDR3 DNA is TGTGCCAGCAGCGGGACACGTCGGACCGGGGAGCTGTTTTTT.